Listed below are T cell receptor beta chains from one sample, sequenced in a study of human T cells and chemical hapten exposure. TCRdb itself ran the reads through MiXCR, one entry per CDR3 protein. This sample has 95,000 to 150,000 distinct CDR3 sequences, with over 6.5% found just once. Sequenced sample: whole blood. These TCRs come from a human donor in good health. Some clones in this sample may be carry-over from other donors' samples. The CDR3 runs from the conserved cysteine through the conserved F or W.

J gene	V gene	CDR3 protein
TRBJ2-5	TRBV29-1	CSVVSTATGETQYF
TRBJ2-1	TRBV9	CASSPRTGAGGNEQFF
TRBJ2-7	TRBV4-1	CASSQQSRDPAYEQYF
TRBJ2-5	TRBV5-1	CASRKDGTFIQETQYF
TRBJ2-5	TRBV15	CATSRPDREVGQETQYF
TRBJ2-7	TRBV7-9	CASSLVGERLAGAHDEQYF
TRBJ2-5	TRBV21-1	CASVYRSWPDETQYF
TRBJ1-4	TRBV2	CASRERTGLSEKLFF
TRBJ1-2	TRBV5-1	CASSFQPGQGNYGYTF
TRBJ2-7	TRBV5-5	CASSLSGDNEQYF
TRBJ2-3	TRBV20-1	CSAGVSTATDTQYF
TRBJ1-2	TRBV20-1	CSASGSRQGAHYGYTF
TRBJ1-1	TRBV15	CATSRGWAAPKNTEAFF
TRBJ1-1	TRBV29-1	CSVCGQDTEAFF
TRBJ2-5	TRBV5-1	CASSGGQGLETQYF
TRBJ2-6	TRBV5-6	CASSPRQGVGGANVLTF
TRBJ2-7	TRBV27	CASSPAGSYEQYF
TRBJ2-5	TRBV7-9	CASSSGQETQYF
TRBJ1-4	TRBV7-9	CASSLRGGATEKLFF
TRBJ2-5	TRBV7-2	CASSPDIKGQYF
TRBJ2-3	TRBV24-1	CATSESQGVGTDTQYF
TRBJ2-5	TRBV28	CASSLAGQGKETQYF
TRBJ2-7	TRBV7-9	CASSSGTGPEQYF
TRBJ1-4	TRBV20-1	CSAGGGATNEKLFF
TRBJ1-4	TRBV29-1	CSVGDRDNEKLFF
TRBJ2-7	TRBV20-1	CSANRQGRGEQYF
TRBJ2-6	TRBV9	CASSVEGIGGFSGANVLTF
TRBJ2-2	TRBV6-5	CASSMVGTTGELFF
TRBJ2-7	TRBV27	CASSLTGGAYEQYF
TRBJ1-4	TRBV10-3	CAISETGGNEKLFF
TRBJ2-2	TRBV6-2/TRBV6-3	CASSPQLAGVLNTGELFF
TRBJ2-7	TRBV28	CASSLTSPGVYEQYF
TRBJ1-2	TRBV6-5	CASSYRGNGYTF
TRBJ1-1	TRBV5-1	CASSLMVEMTEAFF
TRBJ1-1	TRBV5-1	CASSSGQGMSGTEAFF
TRBJ1-1	TRBV6-2/TRBV6-3	CASTKRTEAFF
TRBJ2-2	TRBV12-3/TRBV12-4	CASRIGTGSTGELFF
TRBJ2-3	TRBV15	CATSRVTSGTQYF
TRBJ2-7	TRBV7-2	CASSYRGQVFSSYEQYF
TRBJ1-6	TRBV18	CASSPRSDREGSPLHF
TRBJ2-3	TRBV9	CASSVAGASTDTQYF
TRBJ2-5	TRBV5-5	CASSTRTVYQETQYF
TRBJ2-3	TRBV29-1	CSAGDRPLGPYTQYF
TRBJ2-3	TRBV2	CASSGDIPITDTQYF
TRBJ1-4	TRBV28	CASSSGTGDKEGEKLFF
TRBJ2-7	TRBV4-1	CASSPRLADDLPYEQYF
TRBJ2-5	TRBV7-9	CASSSGGVQETQYF
TRBJ2-3	TRBV5-1	CASSWTPDRSADTEYF
TRBJ2-5	TRBV27	CASSLSSREETQYF
TRBJ1-1	TRBV20-1	CSAADILNTEAFF
TRBJ2-2	TRBV19	CARVAGELFF
TRBJ2-5	TRBV7-2	CASSLAKKETQYF
TRBJ1-6	TRBV6-5	CASTVRQGVYNSPLHF
TRBJ2-7	TRBV4-3	CASSQDVGGQGVYEQYF